Described below is a single TCR beta chain sequence and its context. What it binds is unknown. The sample originates from a study of Ad26.COV2.S vaccination and SARS-CoV-2 variants. Across the study: Sample donor was a member of the COV1001 Ad26.COV2.S trial arm. Donor got 5x10^10 or 1x10^11 viral particles of Ad26.COV2.S. Whole-study results and caveats: Similar non-spike TCR breadth was observed in recipients of vaccine and of placebo.

The method was immunoSEQ multiplex PCR; TCRdb's version includes in-frame clones alone and lacks a portion of them. The data contain more than 300,000 clones, roughly 86% of them singletons. Treatment specified: 15 to 20 received Ad26.COV2.S at low or high dose, single or two shots; about 5 received placebo; per-sample allocation not given. The investigators took samples on day 63 after the first vaccine or placebo injection. Expression of Wuhan-strain SARS-CoV-2 spike came from the Ad26 vector that formed the vaccine. The V end was cut by 2 bases, the J end by 8 bases, with 20 bases between. In germline, CDR1 is SGHRS, CDR2 YFSETQ. This CDR3 has 16 residues.

V usage is TRBV5-1 and J usage is TRBJ2-1; either TRBD1 or TRBD2 may fit D (5 bases each). This TCR was sampled from a person aged 18-60 years who received the Ad26.COV2.S COVID-19 vaccine or a placebo. This specimen was peripheral blood, taken in a trial of Ad26.COV2.S vaccine versus placebo. CDR3 in DNA: TGCGCCAGCAGCTTTGGACACAGGTACCGAGGGGATGAGCAGTTCTTC. Its protein is CASSFGHRYRGDEQFF.